This TCR beta chain was profiled in a study of T-cell reconstitution after alpha-beta-depleted transplantation in children (dated by TCRdb to 2016 to 2017). For the study in its entirety: T-cell immune reconstitution after TCRalphabeta/CD19-depleted allogeneic hematopoietic cell transplantation in children was quantitatively tracked in the study by means of TCR repertoire profiling. What the authors observed across the whole study: The high TCRbeta diversity at day 60 in some patients was ascribed to recipient T cells and intrathymic progenitors that had survived conditioning. Hyperexpanded clone frequencies declined over subsequent months; after one year, T-cell counts and TCRbeta diversity were mostly attributed to newly produced T cells. The apparently early recovery of alphabetaT-cell counts about two months after transplant reportedly depended on only several hundred rapidly expanded clones that came from non-depleted graft cells.

The intended sense of this specimen's treatment or condition label: allogeneic hematopoietic cell transplantation with graft depleted of TCRalphabeta T cells and CD19 B cells. TCRalphabeta/CD19-depleted allogeneic hematopoietic cell grafts were given to the transplant recipients, all of whom were children. This clonotype was detected a few times. Its binding antigen is unknown. No per-base quality is available; no much larger clone lies one base away. V lost 7 bases and J lost 4 bases; the stretch between them is 8 bases long. Based on the germline V gene, the CDR1 and CDR2 sequences are SNHLY and FYNNEI. Including the terminal cysteine and phenylalanine, the CDR3 comprises 13 residues. Left in the record is the CDR3 DNA by itself, 39 bases read in frame from the first base. The library was prepared using PCR. The data were produced on an Illumina HiSeq 2500. TCR libraries were prepared with molecular barcoding, using unique molecular identifiers to normalize TCRbeta repertoire quantification. Starting from the raw public reads, TCRdb applied fastp trimming at Q25, assembled clones with MiXCR and retained in-frame beta chains. Rows with a matching CDR3 protein are joined into one entry that keeps the most common DNA and genes. The table for this sample lists 350,000 to 500,000 distinct CDR3 sequences; approximately 42% of them were counted only once. The ten largest clones add up to 25% to 30% of the sample.

This TCR came from a girl under 10 years old with aplastic anemia, due to receive a stem cell transplant. This chain is built from TRBV2 and TRBJ2-6; TRBD1 could be the D gene, as 6 bases match. This sample comprised PBMCs, obtained before TCRalphabeta/CD19-depleted stem cell transplant. The DNA sequence follows: TGTGCCAGCACAGGGGCAGGGGCCAACGTCCTGACTTTC. Its protein product is CASTGAGANVLTF.